What follows is one T cell receptor (beta chain) and its context. Its specificity is unknown. CDR1 is MDHEN, CDR2 SYDVKM, per germline. The CDR3 length is 15 residues. The V and J ends lost 5 bases and 0 bases respectively, with 11 bases between them. The data were obtained in a study of cytomegalovirus exposure and HLA in healthy donors. Study-level points and caveats: It was reported in a later analysis that an Asian-associated ancestry cluster showed fewer N-insertions than the approximately 670-donor mean.

PCR was performed using 60 Vbeta and 13 Jbeta primers. Method: immunoSEQ multiplex PCR; TCRdb's copy keeps in-frame clones and lacks some. The data hold some 130,000 clones, with around 74% observed a single time. V and J are TRBV28 and TRBJ1-5; no reliable D call. Sequenced material: PBMCs. The source of this sequence is a man aged 25 to 40 in good health and CMV-seronegative. For the CDR3, the DNA is TGTGCCAGCAGTACACGACTGATTAGCAATCAGCCCCAGCATTTT. Encoded protein: CASSTRLISNQPQHF.